The text below deals with one T cell receptor beta chain. The CDR3 is 16 residues long. Deletions cut 1 base from V and 9 bases from J, with 19 bases between. Per germline, CDR1 MNHEY and CDR2 SMNVEV (reference sequence). The record originates from a study of blood T cells in healthy people across ages. The use of a sample-barcoded 5' primer and a J-beta primer mix characterized a second PCR of roughly 6 to 11 cycles. Each CDR3 protein is one row after TCRdb ran MiXCR on the 5' RACE reads. The sample consists of 700,000 to 850,000 distinct CDR3 sequences, 53% of them appearing once. This receptor was taken from a man older than 75 in good health. Sequencing was carried out using blood. J is TRBJ2-1 and V is TRBV27, with D uncertain. This CDR3 reads CASSLWFVGDLLEQFF. For the CDR3, the DNA is TGTGCCAGCAGTTTATGGTTCGTCGGCGATCTTCTTGAGCAGTTCTTC.